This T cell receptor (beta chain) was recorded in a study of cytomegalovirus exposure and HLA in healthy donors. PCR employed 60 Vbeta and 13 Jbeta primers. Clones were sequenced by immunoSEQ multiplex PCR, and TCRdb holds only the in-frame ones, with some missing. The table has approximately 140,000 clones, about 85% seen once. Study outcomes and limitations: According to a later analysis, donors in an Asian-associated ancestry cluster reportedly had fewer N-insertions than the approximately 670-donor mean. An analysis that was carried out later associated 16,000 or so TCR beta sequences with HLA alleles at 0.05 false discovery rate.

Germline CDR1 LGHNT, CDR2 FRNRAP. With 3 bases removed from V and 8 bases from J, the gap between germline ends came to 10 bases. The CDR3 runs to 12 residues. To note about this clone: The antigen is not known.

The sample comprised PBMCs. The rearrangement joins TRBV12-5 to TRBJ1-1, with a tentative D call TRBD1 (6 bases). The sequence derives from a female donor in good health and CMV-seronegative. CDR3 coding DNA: TGTGCTAGTGGTTTCCTACAGGGAGAAGCTTTCTTT. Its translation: CASGFLQGEAFF.